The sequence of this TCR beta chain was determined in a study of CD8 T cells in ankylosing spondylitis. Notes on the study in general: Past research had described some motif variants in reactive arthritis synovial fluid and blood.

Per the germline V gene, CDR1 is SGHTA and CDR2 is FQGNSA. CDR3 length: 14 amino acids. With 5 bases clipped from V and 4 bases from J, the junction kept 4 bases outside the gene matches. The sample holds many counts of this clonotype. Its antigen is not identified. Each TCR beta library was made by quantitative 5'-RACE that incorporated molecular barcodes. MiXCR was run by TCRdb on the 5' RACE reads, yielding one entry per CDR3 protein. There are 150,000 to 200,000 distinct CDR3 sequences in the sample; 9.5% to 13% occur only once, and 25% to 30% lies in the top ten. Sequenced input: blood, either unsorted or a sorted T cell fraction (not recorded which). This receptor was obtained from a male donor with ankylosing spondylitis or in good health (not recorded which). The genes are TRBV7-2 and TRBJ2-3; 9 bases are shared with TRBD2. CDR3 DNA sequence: TGTGCCAGCAGCCTTAGCGGGAGCCCAGATACGCAGTATTTT. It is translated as CASSLSGSPDTQYF.